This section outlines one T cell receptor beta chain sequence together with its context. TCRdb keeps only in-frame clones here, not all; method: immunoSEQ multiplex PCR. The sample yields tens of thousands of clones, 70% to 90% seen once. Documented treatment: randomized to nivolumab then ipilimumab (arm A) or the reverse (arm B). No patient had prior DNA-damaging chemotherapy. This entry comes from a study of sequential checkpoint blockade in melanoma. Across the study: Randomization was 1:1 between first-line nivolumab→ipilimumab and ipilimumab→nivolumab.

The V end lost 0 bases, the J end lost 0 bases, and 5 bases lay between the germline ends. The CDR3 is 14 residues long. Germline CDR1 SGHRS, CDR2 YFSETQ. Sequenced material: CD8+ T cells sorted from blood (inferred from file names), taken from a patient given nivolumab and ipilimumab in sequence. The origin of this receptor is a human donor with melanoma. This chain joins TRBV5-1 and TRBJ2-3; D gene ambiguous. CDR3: CASSLGQSTDTQYF. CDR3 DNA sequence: TGCGCCAGCAGCTTGGGTCAAAGCACAGATACGCAGTATTTT.